Detailed here is one T cell receptor (beta chain). The target antigen is unknown. The sample is drawn from a study of graft-versus-host responses after intestinal transplantation. The method was immunoSEQ multiplex PCR; TCRdb's version includes in-frame clones alone and lacks a portion of them. The sample shows 40,000 or so clones, roughly 80% of them seen only once. The CDR3 covers 13 residues. With V trimmed by 2 bases and J by 9 bases, 6 bases remained unmatched. Germline-derived CDR1 and CDR2 are LNHDA and SQIVND (reference sequence). General observations from the study: Elevated graft-versus-host to host-versus-graft clonal ratios in allografts were recorded for patients with graft-donor T cell macrochimerism.

The receptor comes from a human patient who received an intestinal transplant, so some T cells may come from the graft donor. Material: PBMCs, obtained approximately 1,000 days after transplant. This chain connects TRBV19 to TRBJ2-5; 7 bases line up with TRBD2. Written as DNA, the CDR3 is TGTGCCAGTAGTATAAAAGGGGAGGGTTCCCAGTACTTC. This encodes CASSIKGEGSQYF. The full variable domain, completed using reference TRBV19 and TRBJ2-5, is DGGITQSPKYLFRKEGQNVTLSCEQNLNHDAMYWYRQDPGQGLRLIYYSQIVNDFQKGDIAEGYSVSREKKESFPLTVTSAQKNPTAFYLCASSIKGEGSQYFGPGTRLLVL.